This entry describes one T cell receptor beta chain. This CDR3 is also generated by other DNA sequences in the sample. Data came from immunoSEQ multiplex PCR; TCRdb stores just in-frame clones and leaves some out. The table shows hundreds of thousands of clones, with approximately 87% occurring only once. The record originates from a study of shared T cell receptors in the human thymus. Germline CDR1 SGHKS, CDR2 YYEKEE (reference sequence). This CDR3 contains 14 residues. After removal of 2 bases from V and 6 bases from J, the junction contained 1 base not matched to a gene. This sample was shared with a second study, whose subject was human thymus T cells. As reported in that work: During corrective heart surgery, resections were taken, and the thymus tissue came from them.

The V and J genes are TRBV5-5 and TRBJ1-4; 10 bases map to TRBD1. The sequencing sample was made of thymocytes. The source of this sequence is a boy under two years old with a congenital heart defect. The CDR3 nucleotides are TGTGCCAGCAGCTTAGGACAGGGGGATGAAAAACTGTTTTTT. It codes for CASSLGQGDEKLFF.